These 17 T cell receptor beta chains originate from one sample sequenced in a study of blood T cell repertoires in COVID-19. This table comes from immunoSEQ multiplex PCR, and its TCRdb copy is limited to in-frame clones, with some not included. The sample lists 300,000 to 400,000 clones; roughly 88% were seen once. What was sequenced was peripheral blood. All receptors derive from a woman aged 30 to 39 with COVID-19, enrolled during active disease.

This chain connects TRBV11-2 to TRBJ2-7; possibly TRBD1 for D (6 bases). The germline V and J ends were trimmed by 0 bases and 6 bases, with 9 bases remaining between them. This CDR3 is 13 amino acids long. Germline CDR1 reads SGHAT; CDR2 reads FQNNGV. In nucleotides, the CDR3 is TGTGCCAGCAGCTTAGACCCAGGGGCCGAGCAGTACGTC. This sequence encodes CASSLDPGAEQYV.

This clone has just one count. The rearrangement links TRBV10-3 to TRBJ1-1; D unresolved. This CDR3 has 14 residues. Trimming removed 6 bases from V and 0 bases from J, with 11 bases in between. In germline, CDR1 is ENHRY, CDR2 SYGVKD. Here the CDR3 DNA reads TGTGCCATCAGCGCAGACAACGTGAACACTGAAGCTTTCTTT. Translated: CAISADNVNTEAFF.

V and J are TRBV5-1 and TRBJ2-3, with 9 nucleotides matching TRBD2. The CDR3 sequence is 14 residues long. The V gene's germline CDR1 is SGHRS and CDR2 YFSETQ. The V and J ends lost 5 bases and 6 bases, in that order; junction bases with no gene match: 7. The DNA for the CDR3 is TGCGCCAGCAGGGTAGCGGGGGTTCGGGATACGCAGTATTTT. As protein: CASRVAGVRDTQYF.

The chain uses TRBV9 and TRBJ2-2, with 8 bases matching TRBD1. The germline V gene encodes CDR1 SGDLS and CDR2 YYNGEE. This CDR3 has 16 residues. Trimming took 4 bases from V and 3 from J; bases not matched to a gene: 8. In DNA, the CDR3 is TGTGCCAGCAGCCTGGGCGGCAGGGGGCACACCGGGGAGCTGTTTTTT. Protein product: CASSLGGRGHTGELFF.

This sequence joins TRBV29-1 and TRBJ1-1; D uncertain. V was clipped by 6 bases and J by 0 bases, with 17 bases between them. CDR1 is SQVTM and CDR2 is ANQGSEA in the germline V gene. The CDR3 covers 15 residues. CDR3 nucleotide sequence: TGCAGCGTCACCCGGAGAGGCAGCATGAACACTGAAGCTTTCTTT. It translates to CSVTRRGSMNTEAFF.

The CDR3 DNA follows: TGTGCCGGGATAGACAGGTTGAACACTGAAGCTTTCTTT. Protein: CAGIDRLNTEAFF. This rearrangement joins TRBV7-9 to TRBJ1-1, with D tentatively TRBD1 (6 bases). The ends were cut back, 11 bases at V and 0 bases at J, with 13 bases in the middle. The CDR3 runs 13 residues. Germline V lookup: CDR1 SEHNR, CDR2 FQNEAQ (reference sequence). Using reference TRBV7-9 and TRBJ1-1 for the parts outside the CDR3, the full variable domain is DTGVSQNPRHKITKRGQNVTFRCDPISEHNRLYWYRQTLGQGPEFLTYFQNEAQLEKSRLLSDRFSAERPKGSFSTLEIQRTEQGDSAMYLCAGIDRLNTEAFFGQGTRLTVV.

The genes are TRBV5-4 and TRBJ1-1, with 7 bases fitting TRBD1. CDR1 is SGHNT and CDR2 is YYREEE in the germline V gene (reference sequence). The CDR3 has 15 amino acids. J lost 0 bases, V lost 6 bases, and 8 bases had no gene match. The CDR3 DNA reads TGTGCCAGCACCGATGCACAGGGGATGAACACTGAAGCTTTCTTT. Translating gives CASTDAQGMNTEAFF.

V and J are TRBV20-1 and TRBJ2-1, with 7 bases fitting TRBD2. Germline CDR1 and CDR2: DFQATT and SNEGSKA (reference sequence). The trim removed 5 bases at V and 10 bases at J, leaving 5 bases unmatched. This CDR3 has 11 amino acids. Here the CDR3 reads CSAGLVWEQFF. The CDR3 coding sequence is TGCAGTGCTGGACTAGTCTGGGAGCAGTTCTTC.

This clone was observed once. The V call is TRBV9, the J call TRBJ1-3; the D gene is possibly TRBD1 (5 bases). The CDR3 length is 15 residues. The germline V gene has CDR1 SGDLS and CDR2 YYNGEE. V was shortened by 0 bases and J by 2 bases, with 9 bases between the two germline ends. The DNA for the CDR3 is TGTGCCAGCAGCGTAGCTGCAGGGCCTGGAAACACCATATATTTT. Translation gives CASSVAAGPGNTIYF.

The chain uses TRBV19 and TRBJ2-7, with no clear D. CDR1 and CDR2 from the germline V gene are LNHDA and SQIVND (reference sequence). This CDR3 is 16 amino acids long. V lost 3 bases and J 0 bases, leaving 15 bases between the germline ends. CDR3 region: CASSIDTTPFSYEQYF. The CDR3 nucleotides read TGTGCCAGTAGTATCGATACTACCCCGTTCTCCTACGAGCAGTACTTC.

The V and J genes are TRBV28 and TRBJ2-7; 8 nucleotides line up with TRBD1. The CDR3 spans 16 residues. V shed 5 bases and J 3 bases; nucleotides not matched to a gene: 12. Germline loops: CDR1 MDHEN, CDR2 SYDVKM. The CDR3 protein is CASSTTRGPRGYEQYV. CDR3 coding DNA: TGTGCCAGCAGTACAACCAGGGGGCCTCGGGGCTACGAGCAGTACGTC.

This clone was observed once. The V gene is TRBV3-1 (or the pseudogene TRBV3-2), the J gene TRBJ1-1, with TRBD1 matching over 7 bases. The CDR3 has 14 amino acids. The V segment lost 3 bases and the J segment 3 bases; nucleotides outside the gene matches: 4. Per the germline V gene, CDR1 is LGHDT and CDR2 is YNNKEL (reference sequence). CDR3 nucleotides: TGTGCCAGCAGCCAGAAGGACAGGTACACTGAAGCTTTCTTT. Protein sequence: CASSQKDRYTEAFF.

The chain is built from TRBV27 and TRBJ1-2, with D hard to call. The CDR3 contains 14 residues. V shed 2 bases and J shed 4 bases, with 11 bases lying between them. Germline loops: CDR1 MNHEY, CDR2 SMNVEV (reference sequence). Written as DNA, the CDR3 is TGTGCCAGCAGTTTAGTGGGTAACAGCTATGGCTACACCTTC. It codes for CASSLVGNSYGYTF.

The CDR3 DNA reads TGTGCCAGCAGCTTAGGGTTCGGCCAGGGGGCTTTGGAGACCCAGTACTTC. Its protein product is CASSLGFGQGALETQYF. The chain carries TRBV7-6 and TRBJ2-5; 8 bases fit TRBD1. The CDR3 totals 17 residues. The V segment lost 1 base and the J segment 5 bases; nucleotides outside the gene matches: 12. Germline V gene data show CDR1 as SGHVS and CDR2 as FNYEAQ.

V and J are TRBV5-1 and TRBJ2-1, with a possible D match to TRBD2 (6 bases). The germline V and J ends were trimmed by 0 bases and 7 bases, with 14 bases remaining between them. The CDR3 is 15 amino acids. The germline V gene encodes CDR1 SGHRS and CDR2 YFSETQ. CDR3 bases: TGCGCCAGCAGCTTGGCGATTGGGCGGGGTAATGAGCAGTTCTTC. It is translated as CASSLAIGRGNEQFF.

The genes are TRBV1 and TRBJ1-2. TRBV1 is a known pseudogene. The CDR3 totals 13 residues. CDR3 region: CTIAGGAEGGYTF. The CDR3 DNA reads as TGCACTATAGCCGGCGGGGCAGAAGGGGGCTACACCTTC.

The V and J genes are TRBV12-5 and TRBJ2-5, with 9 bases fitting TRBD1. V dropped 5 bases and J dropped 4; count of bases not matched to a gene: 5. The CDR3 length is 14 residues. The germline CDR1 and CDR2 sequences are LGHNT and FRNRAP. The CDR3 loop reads CASGTGQGTETQYF. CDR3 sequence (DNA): TGTGCTAGTGGTACAGGACAGGGGACAGAGACCCAGTACTTC.